This TCR beta chain was sequenced in a study of OX40 agonist ivuxolimab in advanced cancers. Study-level information: Administration of intravenous ivuxolimab to patients occurred every 2 weeks at 0.01 to 10 mg/kg.

The germline V gene encodes CDR1 SGHDT and CDR2 YYEEEE. This CDR3 has 13 residues. This table comes from immunoSEQ multiplex PCR, and its TCRdb copy is limited to in-frame clones, with some not included. The sample lists tens of thousands of clones; 89% were seen once. Overall study findings and caveats: The mean number of expanded clones was higher in CD8+ T cells than in CD4+. Dosing at 0.1 to 3.0 mg/kg was accompanied by clonal expansion of CD4+ and CD8+ blood T cells by week 6.

With regard to this clone: Its target is not known. Mismatch with germline at one junction end may stem from a read error.

The starting material was CD4+ or CD8+ T cells sorted from blood, obtained in a trial of the OX40 agonist ivuxolimab. The rearrangement links TRBV5-6 to TRBJ1-4, with TRBD1 as a possible D gene (5 bases). The clonotype was recovered from an adult with an advanced solid tumor such as melanoma, head and neck, liver or kidney cancer. The CDR3 protein is CASSLEGAEKLFF. For the CDR3, the DNA is TGTGCCAGCAGTTTGGAAGGGGCTGAAAAACTGTTTTTT.